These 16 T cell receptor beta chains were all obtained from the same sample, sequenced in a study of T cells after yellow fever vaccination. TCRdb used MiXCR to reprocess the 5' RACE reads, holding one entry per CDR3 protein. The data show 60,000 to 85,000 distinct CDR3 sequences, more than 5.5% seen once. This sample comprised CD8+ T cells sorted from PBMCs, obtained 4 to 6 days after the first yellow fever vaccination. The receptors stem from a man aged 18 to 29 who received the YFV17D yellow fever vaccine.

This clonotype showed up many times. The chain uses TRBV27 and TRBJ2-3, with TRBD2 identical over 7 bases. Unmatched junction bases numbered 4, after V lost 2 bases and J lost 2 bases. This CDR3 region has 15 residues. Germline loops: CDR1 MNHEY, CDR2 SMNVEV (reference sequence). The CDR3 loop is CASSLSGAVTDTQYF. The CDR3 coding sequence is TGTGCCAGCAGTTTAAGCGGGGCCGTCACAGATACGCAGTATTTT.

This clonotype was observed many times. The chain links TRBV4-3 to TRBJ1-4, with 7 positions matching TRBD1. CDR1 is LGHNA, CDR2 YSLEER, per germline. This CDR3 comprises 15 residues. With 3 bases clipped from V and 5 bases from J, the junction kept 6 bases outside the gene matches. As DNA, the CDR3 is TGCGCCAGCAGCCAGGCGACAGGGCCCAATGAAAAACTGTTTTTT. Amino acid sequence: CASSQATGPNEKLFF.

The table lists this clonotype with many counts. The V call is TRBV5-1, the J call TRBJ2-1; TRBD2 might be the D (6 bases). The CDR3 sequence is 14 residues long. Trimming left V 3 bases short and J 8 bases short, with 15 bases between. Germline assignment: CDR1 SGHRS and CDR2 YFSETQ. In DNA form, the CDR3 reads TGCGCCAGCAGCTACCGACTAGGTAGTGATGAGCAGTTCTTC. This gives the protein CASSYRLGSDEQFF.

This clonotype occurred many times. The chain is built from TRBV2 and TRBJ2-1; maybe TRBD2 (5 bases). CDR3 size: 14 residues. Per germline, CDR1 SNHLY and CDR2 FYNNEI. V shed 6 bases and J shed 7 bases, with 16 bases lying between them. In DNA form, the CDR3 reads TGTGCCAGCAGAAAAAGCGGCCGCGGGAATGAGCAGTTCTTC. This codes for CASRKSGRGNEQFF.

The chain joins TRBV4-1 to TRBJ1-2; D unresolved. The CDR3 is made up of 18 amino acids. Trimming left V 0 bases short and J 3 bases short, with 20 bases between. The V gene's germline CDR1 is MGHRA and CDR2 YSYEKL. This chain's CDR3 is CASSQDSGLYPVDYGYTF. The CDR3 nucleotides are TGCGCCAGCAGCCAAGATTCGGGCCTCTACCCCGTGGACTATGGCTACACCTTC.

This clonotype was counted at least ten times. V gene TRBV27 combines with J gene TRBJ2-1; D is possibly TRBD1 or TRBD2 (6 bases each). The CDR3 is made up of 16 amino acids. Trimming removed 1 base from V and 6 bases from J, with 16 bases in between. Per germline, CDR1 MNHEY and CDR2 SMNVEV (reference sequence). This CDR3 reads CASSLFPRGLSNEQFF. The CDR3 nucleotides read TGTGCCAGCAGTTTATTCCCCCGGGGGCTTTCCAATGAGCAGTTCTTC.

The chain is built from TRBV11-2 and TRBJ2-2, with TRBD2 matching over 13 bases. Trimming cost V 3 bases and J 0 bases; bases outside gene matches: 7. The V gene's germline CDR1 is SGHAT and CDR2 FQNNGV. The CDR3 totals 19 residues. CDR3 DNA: TGTGCCAGCAGCTTCAGGACTAGCGGGGGACCCGCGAACACCGGGGAGCTGTTTTTT. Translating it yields CASSFRTSGGPANTGELFF. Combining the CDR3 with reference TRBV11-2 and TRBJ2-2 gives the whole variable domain EAGVAQSPRYKIIEKRQSVAFWCNPISGHATLYWYQQILGQGPKLLIQFQNNGVVDDSQLPKDRFSAERLKGVDSTLKIQPAKLEDSAVYLCASSFRTSGGPANTGELFFGEGSRLTVL.

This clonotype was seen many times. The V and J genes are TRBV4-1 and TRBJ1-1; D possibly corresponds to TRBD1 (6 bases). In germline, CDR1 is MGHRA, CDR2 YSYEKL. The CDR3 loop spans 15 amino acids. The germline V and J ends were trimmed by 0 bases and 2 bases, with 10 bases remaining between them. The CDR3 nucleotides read TGCGCCAGCAGCCAAGAAGCAGGGGTTAACACTGAAGCTTTCTTT. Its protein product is CASSQEAGVNTEAFF.

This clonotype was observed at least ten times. As DNA, the CDR3 is TGTGCCAGCGCAAGGACTAGCGTCAATGAGCAGTTCTTC. Its translation is CASARTSVNEQFF. This rearrangement joins TRBV25-1 to TRBJ2-1, with 9 bases lining up with TRBD2. Germline V CDR1 and CDR2: MGHDK, SYGVNS. J gave up 6 bases and V 8 bases, and 5 bases lay outside the gene matches. The CDR3 covers 13 residues.

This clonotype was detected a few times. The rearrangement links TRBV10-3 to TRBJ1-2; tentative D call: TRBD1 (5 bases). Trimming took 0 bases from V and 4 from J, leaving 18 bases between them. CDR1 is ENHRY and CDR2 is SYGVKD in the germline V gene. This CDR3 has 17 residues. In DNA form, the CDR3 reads TGTGCCATCAGTGAGTCGAAATGGGGAAAAAGGGGCTATGGCTACACCTTC. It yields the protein CAISESKWGKRGYGYTF.

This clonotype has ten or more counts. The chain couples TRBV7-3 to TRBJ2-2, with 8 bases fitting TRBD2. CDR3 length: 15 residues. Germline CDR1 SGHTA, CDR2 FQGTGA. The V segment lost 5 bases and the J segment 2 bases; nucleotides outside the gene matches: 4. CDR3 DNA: TGTGCCAGCAGCCCGGGAGGGACTAACACCGGGGAGCTGTTTTTT. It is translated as CASSPGGTNTGELFF. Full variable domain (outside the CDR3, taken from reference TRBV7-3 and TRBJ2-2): GAGVSQTPSNKVTEKGKYVELRCDPISGHTALYWYRQSLGQGPEFLIYFQGTGAADDSGLPNDRFFAVRPEGSVSTLKIQRTERGDSAVYLCASSPGGTNTGELFFGEGSRLTVL.

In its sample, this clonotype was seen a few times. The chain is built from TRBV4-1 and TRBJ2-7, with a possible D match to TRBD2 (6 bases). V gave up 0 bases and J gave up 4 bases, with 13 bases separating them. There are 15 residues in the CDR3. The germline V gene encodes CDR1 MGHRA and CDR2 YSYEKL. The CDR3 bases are TGCGCCAGCAGCCAAGAGGGGAACGGACTATACGAGCAGTACGTC. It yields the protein CASSQEGNGLYEQYV.

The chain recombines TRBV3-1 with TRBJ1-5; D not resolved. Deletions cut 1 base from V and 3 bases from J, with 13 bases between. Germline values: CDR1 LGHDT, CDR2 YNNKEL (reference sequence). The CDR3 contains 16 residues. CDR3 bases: TGTGCCAGCAGCCAAGGTTTTAGTGGGTCCAATCAGCCCCAGCATTTT. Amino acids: CASSQGFSGSNQPQHF.

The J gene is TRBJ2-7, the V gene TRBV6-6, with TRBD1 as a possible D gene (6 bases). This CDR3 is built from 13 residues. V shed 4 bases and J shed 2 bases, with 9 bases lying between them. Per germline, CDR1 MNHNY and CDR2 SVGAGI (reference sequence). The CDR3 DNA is TGTGCCAGCAGTTGGACAGAGGCCTACGAGCAGTACGTC. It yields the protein CASSWTEAYEQYV.

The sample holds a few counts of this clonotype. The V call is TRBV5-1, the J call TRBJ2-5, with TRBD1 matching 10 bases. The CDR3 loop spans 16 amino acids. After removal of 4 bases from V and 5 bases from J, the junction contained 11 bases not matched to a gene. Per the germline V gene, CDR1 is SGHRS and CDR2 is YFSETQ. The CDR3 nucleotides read TGCGCCAGCAGCCCCAGCCGGGACAGGGGACGGGAGACCCAGTACTTC. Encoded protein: CASSPSRDRGRETQYF. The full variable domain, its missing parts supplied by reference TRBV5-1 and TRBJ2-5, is KAGVTQTPRYLIKTRGQQVTLSCSPISGHRSVSWYQQTPGQGLQFLFEYFSETQRNKGNFPGRFSGRQFSNSRSEMNVSTLELGDSALYLCASSPSRDRGRETQYFGPGTRLLVL.

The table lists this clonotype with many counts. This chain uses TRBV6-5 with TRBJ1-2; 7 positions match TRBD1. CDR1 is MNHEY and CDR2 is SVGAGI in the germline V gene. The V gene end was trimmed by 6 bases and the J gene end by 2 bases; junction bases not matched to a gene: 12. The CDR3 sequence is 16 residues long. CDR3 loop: CASSSPRQGGNYGYTF. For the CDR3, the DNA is TGTGCCAGCAGCTCCCCACGACAGGGAGGGAACTATGGCTACACCTTC.